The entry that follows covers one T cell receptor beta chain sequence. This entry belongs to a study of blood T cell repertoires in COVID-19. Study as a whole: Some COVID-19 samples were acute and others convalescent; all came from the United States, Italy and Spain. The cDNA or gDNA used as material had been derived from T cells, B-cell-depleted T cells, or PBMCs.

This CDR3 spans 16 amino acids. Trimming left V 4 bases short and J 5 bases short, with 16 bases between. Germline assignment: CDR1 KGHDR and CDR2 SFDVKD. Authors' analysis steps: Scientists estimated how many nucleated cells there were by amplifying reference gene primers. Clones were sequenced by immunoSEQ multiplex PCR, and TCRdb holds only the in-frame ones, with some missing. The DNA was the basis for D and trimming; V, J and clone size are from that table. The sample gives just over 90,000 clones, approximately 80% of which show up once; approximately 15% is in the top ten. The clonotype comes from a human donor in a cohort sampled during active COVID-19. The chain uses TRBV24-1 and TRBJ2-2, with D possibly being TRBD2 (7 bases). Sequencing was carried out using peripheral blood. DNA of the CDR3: TGTGCCACCAGTGACCCGGGAGGCCAGGGGACCGGGGAGCTGTTTTTT. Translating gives CATSDPGGQGTGELFF.